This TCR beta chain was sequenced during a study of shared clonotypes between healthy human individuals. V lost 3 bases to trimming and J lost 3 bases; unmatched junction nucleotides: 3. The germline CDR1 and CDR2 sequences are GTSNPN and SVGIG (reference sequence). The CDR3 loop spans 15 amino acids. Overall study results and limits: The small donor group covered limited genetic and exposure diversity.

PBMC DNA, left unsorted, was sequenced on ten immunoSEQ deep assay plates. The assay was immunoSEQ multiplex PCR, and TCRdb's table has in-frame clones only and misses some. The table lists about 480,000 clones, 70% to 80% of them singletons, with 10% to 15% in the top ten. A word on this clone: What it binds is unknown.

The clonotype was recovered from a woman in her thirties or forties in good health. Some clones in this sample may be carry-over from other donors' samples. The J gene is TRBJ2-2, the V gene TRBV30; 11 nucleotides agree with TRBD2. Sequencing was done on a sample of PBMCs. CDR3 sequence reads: CAWRLAGGHTGELFF. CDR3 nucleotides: TGTGCCTGGAGGCTAGCGGGAGGACACACCGGGGAGCTGTTTTTT. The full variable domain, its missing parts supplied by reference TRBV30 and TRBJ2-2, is SQTIHQWPATLVQPVGSPLSLECTVEGTSNPNLYWYRQAAGRGLQLLFYSVGIGQISSEVPQNLSASRPQDRQFILSSKKLLLSDSGFYLCAWRLAGGHTGELFFGEGSRLTVL.